This T cell receptor (beta chain) was observed in a study of shared clonotypes between healthy human individuals. With 10 bases clipped from V and 3 bases from J, the junction kept 6 bases outside the gene matches. The germline CDR1 and CDR2 sequences are ENHRY and SYGVKD. The CDR3 extends over 13 amino acids. Concerning this clone: Its target is unknown.

General study points: Expectations were that clonotype sharing among donors would be affected by sequencing depth.

Assay: immunoSEQ multiplex PCR; the TCRdb copy retains only in-frame clones and omits some. Of a few million clones listed, approximately 94% are singletons. The chain joins TRBV10-3 to TRBJ1-2; 9 bases map to TRBD1. This clonotype was obtained from a man aged 18-30 years in good health. Material: naive CD4+ T cells sorted from blood. The subset: CD45RA+ positively selected. CDR3 sequence reads: CASTGGRDYGYTF. CDR3 in DNA: TGTGCCAGTACAGGGGGCAGGGACTATGGCTACACCTTC.